This T cell receptor (beta chain) was recorded in a study of T cells after yellow fever vaccination. V lost 7 bases to trimming and J lost 8 bases; unmatched junction nucleotides: 8. There are 13 residues in the CDR3. Germline CDR1 SQVTM, CDR2 ANQGSEA. MiXCR was run by TCRdb on the 5' RACE reads, yielding one entry per CDR3 protein. The sample gives more than 90,000 distinct CDR3 sequences, approximately 8.4% of which show up once; over 25% is in the top ten. This clonotype was detected only a few times. The antigen remains undetermined. The study's findings and limits: There was a small share of clonotypes that showed up in both the CD4 and CD8 compartments.

The sequence was obtained from a man aged 25 to 40 who received the YFV17D yellow fever vaccine. Sequences were derived from CD8+ T cells sorted from PBMCs, sampled 45 days after the yellow fever booster vaccination. The gene calls are TRBV29-1 and TRBJ2-1; 10 bases agree with TRBD2. The CDR3 loop reads CSALAGAADEQFF. CDR3 coding DNA: TGCAGCGCCCTAGCGGGAGCAGCCGATGAGCAGTTCTTC.